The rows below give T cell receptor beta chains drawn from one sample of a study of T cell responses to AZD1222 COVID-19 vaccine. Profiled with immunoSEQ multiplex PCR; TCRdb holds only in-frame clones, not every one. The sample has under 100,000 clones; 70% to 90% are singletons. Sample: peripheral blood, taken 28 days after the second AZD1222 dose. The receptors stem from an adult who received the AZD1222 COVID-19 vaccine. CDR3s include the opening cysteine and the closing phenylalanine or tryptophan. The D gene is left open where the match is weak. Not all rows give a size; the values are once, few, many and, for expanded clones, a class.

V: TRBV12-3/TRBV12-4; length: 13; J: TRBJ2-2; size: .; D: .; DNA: TGTGCCAGCACTATCGGCGCCAGCGGGGAGCTGTTTTTT; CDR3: CASTIGASGELFF
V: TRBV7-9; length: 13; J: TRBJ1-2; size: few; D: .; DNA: TGTGCCAGCAGCTTGGACACGAACTATGGCTACACCTTC; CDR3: CASSLDTNYGYTF
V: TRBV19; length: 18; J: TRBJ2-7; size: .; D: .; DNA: TGTGCCAGTAGTATAGGAGGTTCTAGGTTAGCGCGAACCTACGAGCAGTACTTC; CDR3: CASSIGGSRLARTYEQYF
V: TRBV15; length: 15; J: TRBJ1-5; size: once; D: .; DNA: TGTGCCACCAGCGGAAGACCAGGGGACAATCAGCCCCAGCATTTT; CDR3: CATSGRPGDNQPQHF
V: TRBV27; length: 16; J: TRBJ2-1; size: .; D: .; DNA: TGTGCCAGCAGTCCGTCAAGACAGATATCCTACAATGAGCAGTTCTTC; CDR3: CASSPSRQISYNEQFF
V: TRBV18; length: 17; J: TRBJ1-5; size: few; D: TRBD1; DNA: TGTGCCAGCTCACCACAGACCGGGACAGGGTCGTATCAGCCCCAGCATTTT; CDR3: CASSPQTGTGSYQPQHF
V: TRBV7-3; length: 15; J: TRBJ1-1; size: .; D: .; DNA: TGTGCCAGCAGCTTAACGGGCCTAGCAGGCACTGAAGCTTTCTTT; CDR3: CASSLTGLAGTEAFF
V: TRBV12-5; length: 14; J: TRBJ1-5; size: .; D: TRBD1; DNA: TGTGCTAGTGCAACTCAGGGGGCGGGACAGCCCCAGCATTTT; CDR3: CASATQGAGQPQHF
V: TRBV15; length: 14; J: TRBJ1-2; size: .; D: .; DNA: TGTGCCACCAGCAGAGATCGAAGGGTAGATGGCTACACCTTC; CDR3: CATSRDRRVDGYTF
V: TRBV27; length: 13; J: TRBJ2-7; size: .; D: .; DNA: TGTGCCAGCAGTTTATCGGTCAGAGGCGAGCAGTACTTC; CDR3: CASSLSVRGEQYF
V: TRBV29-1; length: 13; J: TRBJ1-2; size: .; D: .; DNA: TGCAGCGTTGAGGGGGACATCTCCTATGGCTACACCTTC; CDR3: CSVEGDISYGYTF
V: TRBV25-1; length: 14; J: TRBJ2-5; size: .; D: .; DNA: TGTGCCAGCAGTGAAAGGGGGGAAGAAGAGACCCAGTACTTC; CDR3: CASSERGEEETQYF
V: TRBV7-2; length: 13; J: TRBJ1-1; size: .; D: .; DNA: TGTGCCAGCAGGGTTGAGCTGACCACTGAAGCTTTCTTT; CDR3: CASRVELTTEAFF
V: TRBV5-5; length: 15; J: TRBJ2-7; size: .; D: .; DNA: TGTGCCAGCAGCCTAGCGTGGGGGAGTGCCCACGAGCAGTACTTC; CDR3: CASSLAWGSAHEQYF
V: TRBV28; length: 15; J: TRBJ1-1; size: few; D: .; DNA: TGTGCCAGCAGTTTATTGGTGGGGGTCCAGTCCCGAGCTTTCTTT; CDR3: CASSLLVGVQSRAFF
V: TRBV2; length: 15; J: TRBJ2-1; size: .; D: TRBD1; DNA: TGTGCCAGCAGTGAAGGCAGGGGGCGCAGGGATGAGCAGTTCTTC; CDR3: CASSEGRGRRDEQFF
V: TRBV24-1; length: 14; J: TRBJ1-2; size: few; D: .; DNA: TGTGCCACCAGTGAGCCCGGACAGAACTATGGCTACACCTTC; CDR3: CATSEPGQNYGYTF
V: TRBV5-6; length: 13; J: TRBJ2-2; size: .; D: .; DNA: TGTGCCAGCAGCTTCACAGGGACCGGGGAGCTGTTTTTT; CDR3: CASSFTGTGELFF
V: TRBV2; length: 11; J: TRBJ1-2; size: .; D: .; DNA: TGTGCCAGCTCAGAAGACTATGGCTACACCTTC; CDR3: CASSEDYGYTF
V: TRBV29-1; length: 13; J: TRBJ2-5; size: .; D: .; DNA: TGCAGCGTTGACTGGCAGTTGCAAGAGACCCAGTACTTC; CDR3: CSVDWQLQETQYF
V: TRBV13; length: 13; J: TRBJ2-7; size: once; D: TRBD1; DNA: TGTGCCAGCGAGCGGCAGGGGGCTTCCGAGCAGTACTTC; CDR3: CASERQGASEQYF
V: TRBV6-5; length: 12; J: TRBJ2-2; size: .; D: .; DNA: TGTGCCAGCAGTTCGGACGAGGGGGAGCTGTTTTTT; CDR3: CASSSDEGELFF
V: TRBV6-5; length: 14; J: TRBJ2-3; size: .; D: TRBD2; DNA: TGTGCCAGCGGACTAGCGGGTTTCACAGATACGCAGTATTTT; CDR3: CASGLAGFTDTQYF
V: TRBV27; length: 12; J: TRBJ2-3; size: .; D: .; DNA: TGTGCCAGCCGACAAGGGGAATATACGCAGTATTTT; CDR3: CASRQGEYTQYF
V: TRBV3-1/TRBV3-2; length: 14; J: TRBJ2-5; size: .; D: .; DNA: TGTGCCAGCAGCCAAGTTAGGGGGCAAGAGACCCAGTACTTC; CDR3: CASSQVRGQETQYF
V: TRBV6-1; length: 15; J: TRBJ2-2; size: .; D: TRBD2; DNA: TGTGCCAGCACCTCGCCGGGACTAGGAAACGGGGAGCTGTTTTTT; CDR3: CASTSPGLGNGELFF
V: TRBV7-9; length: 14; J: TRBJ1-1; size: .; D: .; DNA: TGTGCCAGCAGCAAGATCGGGTATGACACTGAAGCTTTCTTT; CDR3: CASSKIGYDTEAFF
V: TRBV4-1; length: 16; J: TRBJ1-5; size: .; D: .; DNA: TGCGCCAGCAGCCAGATCTTGGGGGTCCTAGATCAGCCCCAGCATTTT; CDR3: CASSQILGVLDQPQHF
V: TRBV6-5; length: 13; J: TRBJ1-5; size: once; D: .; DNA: TGTGCCAGCAGCCGTGGACAGCGGGGGCCCCAGCATTTT; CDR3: CASSRGQRGPQHF
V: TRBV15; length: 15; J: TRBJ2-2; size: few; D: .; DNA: TGTGCCACCAGCAGAGGAGGGAGCGTCACCGGGGAGCTGTTTTTT; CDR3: CATSRGGSVTGELFF
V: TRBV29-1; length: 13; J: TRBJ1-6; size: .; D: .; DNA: TGCAGCGTGAGGGTGGGGTCCAATTCACCCCTCCACTTT; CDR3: CSVRVGSNSPLHF
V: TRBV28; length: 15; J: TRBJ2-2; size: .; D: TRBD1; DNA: TGTGCCAGCAGTGTCCTGACAGGGAATCCCGGGGAGCTGTTTTTT; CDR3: CASSVLTGNPGELFF
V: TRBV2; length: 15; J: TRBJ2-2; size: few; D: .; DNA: TGTGCCAGCAGACCCGAGACAGTGAACACCGGGGAGCTGTTTTTT; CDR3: CASRPETVNTGELFF
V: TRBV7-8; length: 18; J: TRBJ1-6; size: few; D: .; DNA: TGTGCCAGCACCTCTGGGCAGGGCATAAGCTCCTATAATTCACCCCTCCACTTT; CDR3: CASTSGQGISSYNSPLHF
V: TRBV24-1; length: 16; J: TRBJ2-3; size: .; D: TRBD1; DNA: TGTGCCACCAGTGATACAGACAGGGGGTCCCCAGATACGCAGTATTTT; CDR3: CATSDTDRGSPDTQYF
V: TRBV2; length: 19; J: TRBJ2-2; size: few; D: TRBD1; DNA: TGTGCCAGCAAACGTTCGTATTTGGGACAGGGGCGAAACACCGGGGAGCTGTTTTTT; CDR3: CASKRSYLGQGRNTGELFF
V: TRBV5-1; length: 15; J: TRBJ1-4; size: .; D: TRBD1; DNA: TGCGCCAGCAGTTATGGGACAGGGGATGGTGAAAAACTGTTTTTT; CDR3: CASSYGTGDGEKLFF
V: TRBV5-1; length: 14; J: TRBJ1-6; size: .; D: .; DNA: TGCGCCAGCAGCTTGCAGGGTGTGAATTCACCCCTCCACTTT; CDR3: CASSLQGVNSPLHF
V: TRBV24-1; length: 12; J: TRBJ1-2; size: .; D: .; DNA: TGTGCCACCTCCGCACAGAACTATGGCTACACCTTC; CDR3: CATSAQNYGYTF
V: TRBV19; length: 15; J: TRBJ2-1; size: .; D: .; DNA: TGTGCCACCCGAGGGGGGGTGGGTCCCTACAATGAGCAGTTCTTC; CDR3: CATRGGVGPYNEQFF
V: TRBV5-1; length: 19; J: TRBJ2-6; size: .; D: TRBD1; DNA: TGCGCCAGCAGACTAGAGCAAGGGGGCTCCGGCTCTGGGGCCAACGTCCTGACTTTC; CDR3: CASRLEQGGSGSGANVLTF
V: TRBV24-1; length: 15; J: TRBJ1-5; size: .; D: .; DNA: TGTGCCACCAGTGTTGCGGGGGCTTACAATCAGCCCCAGCATTTT; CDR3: CATSVAGAYNQPQHF
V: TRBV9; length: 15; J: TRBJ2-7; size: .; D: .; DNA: TGTGCCAGCAGCGTAGACGAGGGACCTTTCTACGAGCAGTACTTC; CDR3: CASSVDEGPFYEQYF
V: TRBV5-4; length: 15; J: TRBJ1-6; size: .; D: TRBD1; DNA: TGTGCCAGCAGCCCGCGCCGGGACAGGTCCTGGCCCCTCCACTTT; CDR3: CASSPRRDRSWPLHF